This is a list of T cell receptor beta chains from one sample in a study of Ad26.COV2.S vaccination and SARS-CoV-2 variants. Method: immunoSEQ multiplex PCR; TCRdb's copy keeps in-frame clones and lacks some. The sample lists some 480,000 clones, roughly 85% occurring once. The source was peripheral blood, collected in a trial of Ad26.COV2.S vaccine versus placebo. These receptors were taken from a person aged 18 to 65 who received the Ad26.COV2.S COVID-19 vaccine or a placebo. The CDR3 runs from the conserved cysteine through the conserved F or W. The order of the fields is V gene, D gene, CDR3 protein. A D gene is named only where the DNA matches it firmly.

TRBV4-1	TRBD2	CASSHPGLAGEETQYF
TRBV5-4	TRBD2	CASSLEPTSGSRDEQFF
TRBV6-4	.	CASTKTGRGTKNIQYF
TRBV7-9	.	CASSSDFRGPLTYEQYF
TRBV6-5	TRBD1	CASSRRDSMNTEAFF
TRBV28	.	CASSPEGSFQETQYF
TRBV5-1	.	CASSLVGGDSDGYTF
TRBV27	TRBD2	CASSPPGLAGVRGTGELFF
TRBV4-2	TRBD1	CASSQRDSNFHTEAFF
TRBV28	TRBD1	CASRRGGKNTEAFF
TRBV2	.	CASSAGPGEQFF
TRBV30	.	CAWSWGESAEAFF
TRBV7-9	.	CASSPESGNEQFF
TRBV7-8	.	CASSLSLGSTEAFF
TRBV5-6	.	CASSLVTGIGTEAFF
TRBV13	.	CASSSTRSWNEQFF
TRBV27	.	CASSGAANSPLHF
TRBV7-9	.	CATTVGNEQFF
TRBV18	.	CASAITKPDTGELFF
TRBV10-3	.	CAISPRNNEQFF
TRBV7-9	.	CASSLVELLSGEQYF